Sequencing of this T cell receptor (beta chain) was carried out in a study of blood T cell repertoires in COVID-19. In the source study's methods: For nucleated cells, counts were estimated from reference gene primer amplification. Assay used: immunoSEQ multiplex PCR; TCRdb lists only in-frame clones, some missing. The V and J calls and the clone size are those of that table, but D and trimming were determined from the DNA. The sample yields 150,000 to 200,000 clones, around 86% seen once. This CDR3 is built from 13 residues. The germline V gene encodes CDR1 MNHNY and CDR2 SVGAGI (reference sequence). The V gene end was trimmed by 5 bases and the J gene end by 2 bases; junction bases not matched to a gene: 0.

The source of this sequence is a woman aged 30 to 39 with active or convalescent COVID-19. The sequencing input was peripheral blood. This chain links TRBV6-6 with TRBJ1-5; 7 nucleotides agree with TRBD1. This chain's CDR3 is CASSTGGNQPQHF. As DNA, the CDR3 is TGTGCCAGCAGTACAGGGGGCAATCAGCCCCAGCATTTT.